The 22 T cell receptor beta chains given below trace back to one sample, sequenced in a study of blood T cell repertoires in COVID-19 (dated by TCRdb to about 2020). The library was obtained by the immunoSEQ multiplex PCR assay. As stored in TCRdb, this immuneACCESS dataset retains in-frame rearrangements with V and J assigned. A fraction of the clones does not appear; measured against another copy, unresolved V genes explain less than half of the discrepancy, and the remainder lacks a known reason. Across this sample there are 95,000 to 100,000 clones, with around 84% seen only once. More than 1.5% of the sample goes to the ten largest clones. The material sequenced was peripheral blood. These receptors were collected from a woman aged 70-85 years with active or convalescent COVID-19.

The chain recombines TRBV7-4 with TRBJ2-7, with a weak D call TRBD1 (6 bases). V was shortened by 1 base and J by 6 bases, with 13 bases between the two germline ends. The CDR3 contains 14 residues. Germline values: CDR1 SGHVT, CDR2 SQSDAQ. The CDR3: CASSLGTVLVEQYF. For the CDR3, the DNA is TGTGCCAGCAGCTTAGGGACAGTCCTAGTCGAGCAGTACTTC.

This chain uses TRBV9 with TRBJ2-7; TRBD2 matches at 7 bases. V shed 0 bases and J 5 bases; nucleotides not matched to a gene: 8. The germline V gene encodes CDR1 SGDLS and CDR2 YYNGEE. The CDR3 is made up of 15 amino acids. The CDR3 is CASSVATGDYHEQYF. CDR3 DNA: TGTGCCAGCAGCGTAGCTACTGGGGACTACCACGAGCAGTACTTC.

This rearrangement joins TRBV19 to TRBJ2-5; 13 bases line up with TRBD2. The CDR3 contains 15 residues. CDR1 and CDR2 from the germline V gene are LNHDA and SQIVND (reference sequence). The V segment lost 10 bases and the J segment 3 bases; nucleotides outside the gene matches: 8. The CDR3 protein is CATTIGLAGEETQYF. The CDR3 DNA follows: TGTGCCACTACAATTGGACTAGCGGGAGAAGAGACCCAGTACTTC.

This chain uses TRBV12-3 or TRBV12-4 with TRBJ1-5; no firm D call. The CDR3 is 13 amino acids. Trimming left V 5 bases short and J 5 bases short, with 10 bases between. The chain's CDR3 is CASSLISDQPQHF. CDR3 DNA sequence: TGTGCCAGCAGTCTAATAAGCGATCAGCCCCAGCATTTT.

The rearrangement uses TRBV7-2 and TRBJ2-7, with 8 bases identical to TRBD2. The V segment lost 2 bases and the J segment 3 bases; nucleotides outside the gene matches: 3. Germline CDR1 and CDR2: SGHTA and FQGNSA. This CDR3 spans 14 amino acids. CDR3 protein: CASSLLAGFYEQYF. CDR3 in DNA: TGTGCCAGCAGCTTACTAGCGGGTTTCTACGAGCAGTACTTC.

The rearrangement links TRBV2 to TRBJ1-1, with D unclear. The ends were cut back, 6 bases at V and 1 base at J, with 12 bases in the middle. This CDR3 comprises 14 residues. In germline, CDR1 is SNHLY, CDR2 FYNNEI. CDR3 in DNA: TGTGCCAGCAGCGAGGCGGCCAGGAACACTGAAGCTTTCTTT. Its translation is CASSEAARNTEAFF. Full variable domain (outside the CDR3, taken from reference TRBV2 and TRBJ1-1): EPEVTQTPSHQVTQMGQEVILRCVPISNHLYFYWYRQILGQKVEFLVSFYNNEISEKSEIFDDQFSVERPDGSNFTLKIRSTKLEDSAMYFCASSEAARNTEAFFGQGTRLTVV.

Only one count was recorded for this clone. This rearrangement joins TRBV7-9 to TRBJ2-1; 9 positions agree with TRBD2. Trimming took 3 bases from V and 6 from J; bases not matched to a gene: 3. The CDR3 is 14 amino acids. CDR1 is SEHNR and CDR2 is FQNEAQ in the germline V gene (reference sequence). The CDR3: CASSFIAGVNEQFF. CDR3 bases: TGTGCCAGCAGCTTTATAGCGGGAGTCAATGAGCAGTTCTTC. The full variable domain, completed using reference TRBV7-9 and TRBJ2-1, is DTGVSQNPRHKITKRGQNVTFRCDPISEHNRLYWYRQTLGQGPEFLTYFQNEAQLEKSRLLSDRFSAERPKGSFSTLEIQRTEQGDSAMYLCASSFIAGVNEQFFGPGTRLTVL.

The chain joins TRBV11-3 to TRBJ2-3, with 7 bases that match TRBD2. The trim removed 3 bases at V and 1 base at J, leaving 7 bases unmatched. Germline assignment: CDR1 SGHNT and CDR2 YENEEA. The CDR3 consists of 16 residues. The CDR3 protein is CASSLRNLAGTDTQYF. The CDR3 DNA follows: TGTGCCAGCAGCTTGCGGAATCTAGCGGGCACAGATACGCAGTATTTT.

DNA of the CDR3: TGTGCCAGCAGCTTAGGGTCCGCGACAGGGGAAGCCGGGAACACTGAAGCTTTCTTT. As protein: CASSLGSATGEAGNTEAFF. This chain joins TRBV11-2 and TRBJ1-1, with 8 nucleotides matching TRBD1. Germline loops: CDR1 SGHAT, CDR2 FQNNGV. This CDR3 has 19 amino acids. Unmatched junction bases numbered 14, after V lost 1 base and J lost 1 base.

The V and J genes are TRBV3-1 (or the pseudogene TRBV3-2) and TRBJ1-2; a possible D gene is TRBD1 (6 bases). Trimming pared 4 bases from V and 4 bases from J, leaving 16 bases between. Germline CDR1 LGHDT, CDR2 YNNKEL (reference sequence). The CDR3 is made up of 15 amino acids. CDR3 nucleotides: TGTGCCAGCAGCCCACGGGACACCCCGAGCTATGGCTACACCTTC. It specifies CASSPRDTPSYGYTF.

The chain carries TRBV11-3 and TRBJ2-6; TRBD2 matches 7 bases. The CDR3 is made up of 17 amino acids. V lost 5 bases, J lost 0 bases, and 7 bases stayed unmatched. CDR1 is SGHNT, CDR2 YENEEA, per germline. The CDR3 sequence: CASSQGREYSGANVLTF. For the CDR3, the DNA is TGTGCCAGCAGCCAAGGGAGGGAATACTCTGGGGCCAACGTCCTGACTTTC.

V and J are TRBV25-1 and TRBJ2-5, with D uncertain. Germline V lookup: CDR1 MGHDK, CDR2 SYGVNS. This CDR3 spans 14 amino acids. Trimming removed 3 bases from V and 3 bases from J, with 11 bases in between. CDR3 region: CASSDPRGEETQYF. Written as DNA, the CDR3 is TGTGCCAGCAGTGACCCTCGCGGAGAAGAGACCCAGTACTTC. The full variable domain, its missing parts supplied by reference TRBV25-1 and TRBJ2-5, is EADIYQTPRYLVIGTGKKITLECSQTMGHDKMYWYQQDPGMELHLIHYSYGVNSTEKGDLSSESTVSRIRTEHFPLTLESARPSHTSQYLCASSDPRGEETQYFGPGTRLLVL.

This chain links TRBV18 with TRBJ2-2, with D possibly being TRBD2 (6 bases). V gave up 4 bases and J gave up 0 bases, with 9 bases separating them. CDR3 length: 15 amino acids. Per the germline V gene, CDR1 is KGHSH and CDR2 is LQKENI. The CDR3 DNA follows: TGTGCCAGCTCACAGGGACTGGCGAACACCGGGGAGCTGTTTTTT. Translation: CASSQGLANTGELFF. Looking up the rest from reference TRBV18 and TRBJ2-2 gives the full variable domain: NAGVMQNPRHLVRRRGQEARLRCSPMKGHSHVYWYRQLPEEGLKFMVYLQKENIIDESGMPKERFSAEFPKEGPSILRIQQVVRGDSAAYFCASSQGLANTGELFFGEGSRLTVL.

This clone was counted a single time. The chain couples TRBV4-3 to TRBJ2-2; D call uncertain. CDR1 is LGHNA, CDR2 YSLEER, per germline. V was cut by 4 bases and J by 5 bases, with 11 bases left in between. The CDR3 spans 14 residues. The CDR3 DNA is TGCGCCAGCAGCCCATATACCGGGACCGGGGAGCTGTTTTTT. This gives the protein CASSPYTGTGELFF.

The rearrangement joins TRBV21-1 to TRBJ1-3. TRBV21-1 is noted as a pseudogene. The length of the CDR3 is 17 residues. The CDR3 bases are TGTGCCAGCAGCAAAGCGCCTGACGGGGAGAGAGGAAACACCATATATTTT. This encodes CASSKAPDGERGNTIYF.

The chain combines TRBV6-2 or TRBV6-3 with TRBJ1-4, with 8 bases fitting TRBD1. The CDR3 sequence is 16 residues long. The V gene end was trimmed by 6 bases and the J gene end by 2 bases; junction bases not matched to a gene: 8. Germline CDR1 is MNHEY and CDR2 is SVGEGT. The DNA of the CDR3 is TGTGCCAGCAGCCCTGGGACAGGTGTCACTAATGAAAAACTGTTTTTT. It yields the protein CASSPGTGVTNEKLFF.

The rearrangement uses TRBV6-5 and TRBJ2-7; TRBD1 matches 9 bases. Germline V gene lookup returns CDR1 MNHEY and CDR2 SVGAGI. Trimming at V came to 6 bases and at J to 7 bases, leaving 13 bases not matched to a gene. This CDR3 is 15 amino acids long. DNA for the CDR3: TGTGCCAGCAGCCAGAACAGGGGGCGCGCGGGGGAGCAGTACTTC. This sequence encodes CASSQNRGRAGEQYF.

The count of this clone is one. The J gene is TRBJ2-1, the V gene TRBV11-3; TRBD2 matches at 8 bases. The CDR3 is 15 residues long. The V and J ends lost 5 bases and 3 bases, in that order; junction bases with no gene match: 6. Looked up from germline, CDR1 is SGHNT and CDR2 is YENEEA. CDR3 nucleotide sequence: TGTGCCAGCAGCACCCGGGGGGGCCGCTACAATGAGCAGTTCTTC. This gives the protein CASSTRGGRYNEQFF.

By share, this clone ranks as medium-sized. The V gene is TRBV25-1, the J gene TRBJ2-5; D is perhaps TRBD2 (5 bases). The CDR3 has 17 amino acids. CDR1 and CDR2 (germline): MGHDK, SYGVNS. V shed 2 bases and J shed 5 bases, with 21 bases lying between them. The CDR3 is CASSEPPGRRGEETQYF. The CDR3, as DNA: TGTGCCAGCAGTGAACCGCCGGGCCGCCGTGGGGAGGAGACCCAGTACTTC.

In its sample, this clone was seen a few times. The V call is TRBV12-5, the J call TRBJ2-2; D possibly corresponds to TRBD1 (5 bases). Trimming stripped 0 bases from V and 0 bases from J, with 8 bases between. The length of the CDR3 is 16 residues. The germline V gene has CDR1 LGHNT and CDR2 FRNRAP. CDR3 loop: CASGLVQESNTGELFF. DNA for the CDR3: TGTGCTAGTGGTTTGGTACAGGAGTCGAACACCGGGGAGCTGTTTTTT.

This chain joins TRBV6-2 or TRBV6-3 and TRBJ1-4; D may be TRBD1 (6 bases). The V and J ends lost 5 bases and 7 bases respectively, with 20 bases between them. The CDR3 loop spans 16 amino acids. Germline V gives CDR1 MNHEY, CDR2 SVGEGT. In DNA form, the CDR3 reads TGTGCCAGCAGTACGGGGCGCAGGGGCGACATTGAAAAACTGTTTTTT. Its protein product is CASSTGRRGDIEKLFF.

V gene TRBV5-4 combines with J gene TRBJ2-1; 16 bases are shared with TRBD2. This CDR3 region has 17 residues. V lost 3 bases and J lost 9; bases outside the gene matches: 9. CDR1 SGHNT and CDR2 YYREEE come from the germline V gene (reference sequence). CDR3 in amino acids: CASSSPGTSGRASEQFF. The CDR3 DNA reads as TGTGCCAGCAGCTCCCCCGGGACTAGCGGGAGGGCCAGTGAGCAGTTCTTC.